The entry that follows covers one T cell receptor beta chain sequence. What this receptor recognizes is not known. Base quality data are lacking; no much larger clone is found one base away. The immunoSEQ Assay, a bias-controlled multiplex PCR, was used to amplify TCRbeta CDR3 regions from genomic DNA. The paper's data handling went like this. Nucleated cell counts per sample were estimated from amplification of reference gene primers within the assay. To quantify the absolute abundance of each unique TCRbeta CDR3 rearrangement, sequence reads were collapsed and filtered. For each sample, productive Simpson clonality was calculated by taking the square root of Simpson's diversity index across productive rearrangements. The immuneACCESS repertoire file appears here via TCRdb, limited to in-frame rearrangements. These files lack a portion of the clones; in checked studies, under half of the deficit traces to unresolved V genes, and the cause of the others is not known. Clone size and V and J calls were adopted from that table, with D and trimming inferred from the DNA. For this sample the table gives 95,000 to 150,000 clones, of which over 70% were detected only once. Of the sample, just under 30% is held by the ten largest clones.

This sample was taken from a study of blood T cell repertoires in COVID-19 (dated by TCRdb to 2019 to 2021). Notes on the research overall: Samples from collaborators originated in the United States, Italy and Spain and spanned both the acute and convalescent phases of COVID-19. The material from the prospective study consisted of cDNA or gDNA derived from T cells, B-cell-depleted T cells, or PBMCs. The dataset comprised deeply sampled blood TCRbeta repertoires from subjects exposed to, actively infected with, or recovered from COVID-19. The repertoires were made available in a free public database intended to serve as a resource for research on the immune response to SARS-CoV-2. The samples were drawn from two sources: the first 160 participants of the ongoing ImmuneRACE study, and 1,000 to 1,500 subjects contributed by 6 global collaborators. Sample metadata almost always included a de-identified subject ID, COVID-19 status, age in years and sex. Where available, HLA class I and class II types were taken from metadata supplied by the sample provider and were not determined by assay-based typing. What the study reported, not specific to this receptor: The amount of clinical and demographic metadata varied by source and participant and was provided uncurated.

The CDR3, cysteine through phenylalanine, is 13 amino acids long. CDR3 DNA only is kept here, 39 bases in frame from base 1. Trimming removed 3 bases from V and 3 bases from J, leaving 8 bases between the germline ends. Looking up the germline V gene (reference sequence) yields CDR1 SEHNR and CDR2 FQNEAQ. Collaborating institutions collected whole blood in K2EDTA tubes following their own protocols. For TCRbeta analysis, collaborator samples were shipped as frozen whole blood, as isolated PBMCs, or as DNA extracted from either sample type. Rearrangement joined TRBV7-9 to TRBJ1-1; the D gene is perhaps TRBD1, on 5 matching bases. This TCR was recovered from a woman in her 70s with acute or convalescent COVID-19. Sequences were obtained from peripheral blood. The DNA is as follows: TGTGCCAGCAGCTTTACAGGTTACACTGAAGCTTTCTTT. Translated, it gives CASSFTGYTEAFF.